Presented here are 17 T cell receptor beta chains from one specimen sequenced in a study of glioma-infiltrating T cells after dendritic cell vaccination. The data were produced by immunoSEQ multiplex PCR, yet TCRdb's version contains in-frame clones alone and is incomplete. The sample contains fewer than 85,000 clones, around nine tenths of which appear only once. This specimen consisted of blood, obtained before dendritic cell vaccination. The receptors here all came from a human donor with glioblastoma.

Only one count was recorded for this clone. The V gene is TRBV5-1, the J gene TRBJ2-7; D might be TRBD1 (6 bases). The CDR3 runs 14 residues. V was shortened by 4 bases and J by 0 bases, with 11 bases between the two germline ends. Germline values: CDR1 SGHRS, CDR2 YFSETQ. DNA of the CDR3: TGCGCCAGCAGCCGGACAGAGACCTCCTACGAGCAGTACTTC. Amino acid sequence: CASSRTETSYEQYF. Full variable domain (rest looked up from reference TRBV5-1 and TRBJ2-7): KAGVTQTPRYLIKTRGQQVTLSCSPISGHRSVSWYQQTPGQGLQFLFEYFSETQRNKGNFPGRFSGRQFSNSRSEMNVSTLELGDSALYLCASSRTETSYEQYFGPGTRLTVT.

The genes are TRBV5-1 and TRBJ1-3; maybe TRBD1 (6 bases). CDR1 and CDR2 (germline): SGHRS, YFSETQ. Trimming stripped 8 bases from V and 8 bases from J, with 20 bases between. The CDR3 totals 14 residues. The CDR3 sequence is CASTADRPSDTIYF. CDR3 nucleotide sequence: TGCGCCAGTACTGCCGACAGGCCGTCGGACACCATATATTTT.

The chain combines TRBV11-3 with TRBJ2-7; 8 bases agree with TRBD2. With 4 bases clipped from V and 2 bases from J, the junction kept 13 bases outside the gene matches. The length of the CDR3 is 17 residues. The germline gives CDR1 SGHNT, CDR2 YENEEA. This chain's CDR3 is CASSSGPSGSAPYEQYF. The CDR3 DNA is TGTGCCAGCAGCTCCGGCCCCAGCGGGAGTGCACCCTACGAGCAGTACTTC.

The V gene is TRBV27, the J gene TRBJ2-1, with D maybe TRBD1 (6 bases). The CDR3 totals 15 residues. Germline values: CDR1 MNHEY, CDR2 SMNVEV (reference sequence). V was clipped by 5 bases and J by 7 bases, with 18 bases between them. This CDR3 reads CASSRMTGWTNEQFF. CDR3 sequence (DNA): TGTGCCAGCAGTCGAATGACAGGTTGGACGAATGAGCAGTTCTTC.

V is TRBV7-2 and J is TRBJ2-1, with TRBD1 identical over 9 bases. This CDR3 has 14 residues. Germline trimming cut 7 bases from V and 6 bases from J; bases unmatched to any gene: 7. Germline V CDR1 and CDR2: SGHTA, FQGNSA. Here the CDR3 DNA reads TGTGCCAGCACCGCGGACAGGGGATTCAATGAGCAGTTCTTC. Its protein is CASTADRGFNEQFF.

The rearrangement links TRBV11-3 to TRBJ2-1, with 12 nucleotides matching TRBD2. After removal of 3 bases from V and 5 bases from J, the junction contained 2 bases not matched to a gene. This CDR3 has 15 amino acids. Looked up from germline, CDR1 is SGHNT and CDR2 is YENEEA. CDR3 DNA: TGTGCCAGCAGCTTCGGACTAGCGGGAAACAATGAGCAGTTCTTC. Translated, it gives CASSFGLAGNNEQFF.

In this sample, this clone turned up once. The rearrangement uses TRBV2 and TRBJ1-1; D might be TRBD1 (6 bases). The V and J ends lost 2 bases and 3 bases respectively, with 10 bases between them. The CDR3 runs to 14 residues. Germline V gene data show CDR1 as SNHLY and CDR2 as FYNNEI. Written as DNA, the CDR3 is TGTGCCAGCAGTGAACAATACAGGGACACTGAAGCTTTCTTT. Its protein product is CASSEQYRDTEAFF. The full variable domain, with the rest looked up from reference TRBV2 and TRBJ1-1, is EPEVTQTPSHQVTQMGQEVILRCVPISNHLYFYWYRQILGQKVEFLVSFYNNEISEKSEIFDDQFSVERPDGSNFTLKIRSTKLEDSAMYFCASSEQYRDTEAFFGQGTRLTVV.

In regard to this clone: An end of the junction does not agree with germline; a read error may underlie this. The chain recombines TRBV7-7 with TRBJ2-1, with 10 positions matching TRBD2. There are 15 residues in the CDR3. CDR1 is SSHAT and CDR2 is FNYEAQ in the germline V gene (reference sequence). For the CDR3, the DNA is TGTGCTAGCAGCGTAAGCGGGGGGGCGTTTAATGAGCAGTTCTTC. As protein: CASSVSGGAFNEQFF.

The chain employs TRBV29-1 and TRBJ1-2; D remains ambiguous. Germline lookup yields CDR1 SQVTM and CDR2 ANQGSEA. The V end lost 7 bases, the J end lost 4 bases, and 16 bases lay between the germline ends. The CDR3 is made up of 13 amino acids. CDR3 in amino acids: CSASLGVGYGYTF. The CDR3 DNA follows: TGCAGCGCCTCCCTCGGGGTGGGCTATGGCTACACCTTC.

The V gene is TRBV7-8, the J gene TRBJ1-1; 7 nucleotides line up with TRBD1. The V gene's germline CDR1 is SGHVS and CDR2 FQNEAQ. Trimming took 2 bases from V and 5 from J; bases not matched to a gene: 11. The CDR3 contains 16 residues. Written as DNA, the CDR3 is TGTGCCAGCAGCTTAAACCCCCGGGACAGTGGGACTGAAGCTTTCTTT. Residues: CASSLNPRDSGTEAFF.

This chain connects TRBV7-6 to TRBJ2-2; 11 bases match TRBD2. Germline CDR1 is SGHVS and CDR2 is FNYEAQ. With 5 bases clipped from V and 4 bases from J, the junction kept 12 bases outside the gene matches. CDR3 length: 18 residues. The CDR3 spells CASSILVSGRAGTGELFF. The CDR3 bases are TGTGCCAGCAGCATTCTAGTTAGCGGGAGGGCCGGCACCGGGGAGCTGTTTTTT.

The chain links TRBV6-4 to TRBJ2-3; D is possibly TRBD2 (6 bases). Trimming cost V 0 bases and J 4 bases, with 11 bases left between them. The CDR3 loop spans 15 amino acids. Germline values: CDR1 MRHNA, CDR2 SNTAGT. The CDR3 region is CASSDSGSVADTQYF. CDR3 nucleotides: TGTGCCAGCAGTGACTCCGGGAGCGTGGCAGATACGCAGTATTTT.

The V gene is TRBV5-4, the J gene TRBJ1-3; no reliable D call. From germline, CDR1 is SGHNT and CDR2 YYREEE (reference sequence). Trimming left V 0 bases short and J 4 bases short, with 5 bases between. This CDR3 is built from 13 residues. CDR3: CASSLVAGNTIYF. The CDR3 coding sequence is TGTGCCAGCAGCTTGGTTGCGGGAAACACCATATATTTT.

The chain employs TRBV10-2 and TRBJ2-7; TRBD1 agrees at 8 bases. CDR1 is WSHSY and CDR2 is SAAADI in the germline V gene. CDR3 length: 12 amino acids. With 7 bases clipped from V and 4 bases from J, the junction kept 3 bases outside the gene matches. For the CDR3, the DNA is TGCGCCAGCATAGACAGGGGTTACGAGCAGTACTTC. This translates into CASIDRGYEQYF.

V is TRBV23-1 and J is TRBJ1-4; a weak D match, TRBD1 (6 bases). TRBV23-1 is treated as an ORF (open reading frame) with a function not yet certain. The CDR3 consists of 18 residues. The ends were cut back, 4 bases at V and 1 base at J, with 19 bases in the middle. Here the CDR3 reads CASSPGTRQTLTNEKLFF. The CDR3 nucleotides are TGCGCCAGCAGTCCCGGGACACGACAAACCCTAACTAATGAAAAACTGTTTTTT.

The CDR3 region is CASSFTSGTGELFF. The CDR3 bases are TGTGCCAGCAGCTTTACTAGCGGTACCGGGGAGCTGTTTTTT. The chain combines TRBV7-8 with TRBJ2-2; 8 nucleotides align to TRBD2. The CDR3 runs 14 residues. Looked up from germline, CDR1 is SGHVS and CDR2 is FQNEAQ. The junction had 2 bases not matched to a gene; V was cut back by 3 bases and J by 5 bases.

The chain combines TRBV5-4 with TRBJ1-1, with D tentatively TRBD1 (6 bases). In germline, CDR1 is SGHNT, CDR2 YYREEE (reference sequence). Trimming pared 4 bases from V and 5 bases from J, leaving 9 bases between. The length of the CDR3 is 12 residues. Here the CDR3 DNA reads TGTGCCAGCAGCCCCAGGGGTACTGAAGCTTTCTTT. It yields the protein CASSPRGTEAFF. The complete variable domain, with remaining parts taken from reference TRBV5-4 and TRBJ1-1, reads ETGVTQSPTHLIKTRGQQVTLRCSSQSGHNTVSWYQQALGQGPQFIFQYYREEENGRGNFPPRFSGLQFPNYSSELNVNALELDDSALYLCASSPRGTEAFFGQGTRLTVV.